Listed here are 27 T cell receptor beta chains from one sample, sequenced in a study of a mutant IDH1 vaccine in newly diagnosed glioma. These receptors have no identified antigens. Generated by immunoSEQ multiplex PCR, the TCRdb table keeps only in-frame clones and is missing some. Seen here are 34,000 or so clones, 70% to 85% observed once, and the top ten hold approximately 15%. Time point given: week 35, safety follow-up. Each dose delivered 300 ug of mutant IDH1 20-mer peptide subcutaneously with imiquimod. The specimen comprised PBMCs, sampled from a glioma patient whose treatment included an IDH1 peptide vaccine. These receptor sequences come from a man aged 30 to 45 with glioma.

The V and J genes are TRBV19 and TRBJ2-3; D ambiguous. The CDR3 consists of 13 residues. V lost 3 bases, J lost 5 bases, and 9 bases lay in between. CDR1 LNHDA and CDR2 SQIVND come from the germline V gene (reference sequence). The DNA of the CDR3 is TGTGCCAGTAGTATGTGGGTCGGAGATACGCAGTATTTT. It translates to CASSMWVGDTQYF. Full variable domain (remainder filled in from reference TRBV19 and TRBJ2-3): DGGITQSPKYLFRKEGQNVTLSCEQNLNHDAMYWYRQDPGQGLRLIYYSQIVNDFQKGDIAEGYSVSREKKESFPLTVTSAQKNPTAFYLCASSMWVGDTQYFGPGTRLTVL.

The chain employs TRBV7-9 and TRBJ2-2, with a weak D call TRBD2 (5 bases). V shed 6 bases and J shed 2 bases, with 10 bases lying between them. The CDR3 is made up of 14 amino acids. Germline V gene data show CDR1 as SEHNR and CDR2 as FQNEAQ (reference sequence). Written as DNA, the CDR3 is TGTGCCAGCAGGGCGGGTTTTAACACCGGGGAGCTGTTTTTT. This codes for CASRAGFNTGELFF.

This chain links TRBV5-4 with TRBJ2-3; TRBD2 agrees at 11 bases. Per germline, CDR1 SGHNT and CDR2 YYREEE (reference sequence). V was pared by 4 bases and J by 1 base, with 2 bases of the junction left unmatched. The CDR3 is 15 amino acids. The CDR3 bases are TGTGCCAGCAGCCTACTAGCGGGGGGCACAGATACGCAGTATTTT. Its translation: CASSLLAGGTDTQYF.

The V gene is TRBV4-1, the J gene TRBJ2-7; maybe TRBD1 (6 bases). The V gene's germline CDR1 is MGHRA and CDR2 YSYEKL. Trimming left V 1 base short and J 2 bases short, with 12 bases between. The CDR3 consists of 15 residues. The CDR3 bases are TGCGCCAGCAGCCAAGTTGCAGGGGTAGCCTACGAGCAGTACTTC. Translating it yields CASSQVAGVAYEQYF.

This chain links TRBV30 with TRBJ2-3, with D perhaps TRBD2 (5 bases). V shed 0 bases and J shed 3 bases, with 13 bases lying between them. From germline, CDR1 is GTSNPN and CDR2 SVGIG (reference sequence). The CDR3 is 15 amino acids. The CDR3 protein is CAWSVGSGRTDTQYF. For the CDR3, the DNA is TGTGCCTGGAGTGTCGGCTCGGGAAGAACAGATACGCAGTATTTT.

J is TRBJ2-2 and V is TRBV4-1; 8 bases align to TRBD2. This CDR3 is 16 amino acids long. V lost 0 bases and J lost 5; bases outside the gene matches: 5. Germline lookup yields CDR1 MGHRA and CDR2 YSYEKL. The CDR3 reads CASSQEAGVGTGELFF. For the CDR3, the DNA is TGCGCCAGCAGCCAAGAAGCGGGAGTGGGGACCGGGGAGCTGTTTTTT.

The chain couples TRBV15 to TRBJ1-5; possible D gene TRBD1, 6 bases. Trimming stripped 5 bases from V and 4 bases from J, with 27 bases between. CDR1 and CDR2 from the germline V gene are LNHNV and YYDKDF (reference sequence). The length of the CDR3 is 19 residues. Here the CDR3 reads CATSGGLTGSRRFNQPQHF. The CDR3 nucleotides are TGTGCCACCAGCGGAGGACTGACAGGCTCACGCCGCTTTAATCAGCCCCAGCATTTT.

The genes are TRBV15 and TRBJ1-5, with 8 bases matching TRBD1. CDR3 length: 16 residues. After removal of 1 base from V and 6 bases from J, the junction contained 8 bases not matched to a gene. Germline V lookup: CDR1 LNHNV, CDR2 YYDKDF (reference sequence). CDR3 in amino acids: CATSRGDRGVAQPQHF. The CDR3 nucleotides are TGTGCCACCAGCAGAGGCGACAGGGGAGTAGCTCAGCCCCAGCATTTT.

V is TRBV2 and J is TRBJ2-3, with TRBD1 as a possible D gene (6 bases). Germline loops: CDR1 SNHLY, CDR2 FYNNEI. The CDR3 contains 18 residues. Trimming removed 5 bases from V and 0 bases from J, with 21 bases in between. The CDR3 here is CASSLLDSVVTSTDTQYF. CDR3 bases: TGTGCCAGCAGTCTTCTGGACAGCGTCGTCACTAGCACAGATACGCAGTATTTT. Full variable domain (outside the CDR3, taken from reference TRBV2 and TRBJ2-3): EPEVTQTPSHQVTQMGQEVILRCVPISNHLYFYWYRQILGQKVEFLVSFYNNEISEKSEIFDDQFSVERPDGSNFTLKIRSTKLEDSAMYFCASSLLDSVVTSTDTQYFGPGTRLTVL.

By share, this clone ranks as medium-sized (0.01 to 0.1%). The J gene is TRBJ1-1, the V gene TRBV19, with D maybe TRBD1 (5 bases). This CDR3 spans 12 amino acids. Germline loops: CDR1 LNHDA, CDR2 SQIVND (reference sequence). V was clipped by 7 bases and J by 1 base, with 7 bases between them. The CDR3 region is CASKTGNTEAFF. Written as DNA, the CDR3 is TGTGCCAGTAAAACAGGGAACACTGAAGCTTTCTTT. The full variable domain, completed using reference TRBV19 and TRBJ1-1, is DGGITQSPKYLFRKEGQNVTLSCEQNLNHDAMYWYRQDPGQGLRLIYYSQIVNDFQKGDIAEGYSVSREKKESFPLTVTSAQKNPTAFYLCASKTGNTEAFFGQGTRLTVV.

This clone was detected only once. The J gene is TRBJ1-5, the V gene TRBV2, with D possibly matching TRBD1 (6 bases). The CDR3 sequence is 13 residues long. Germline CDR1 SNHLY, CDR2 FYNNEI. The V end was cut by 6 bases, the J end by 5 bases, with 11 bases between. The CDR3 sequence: CASSRRGDQPQHF. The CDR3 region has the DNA TGTGCCAGCAGCCGAAGGGGGGATCAGCCCCAGCATTTT.

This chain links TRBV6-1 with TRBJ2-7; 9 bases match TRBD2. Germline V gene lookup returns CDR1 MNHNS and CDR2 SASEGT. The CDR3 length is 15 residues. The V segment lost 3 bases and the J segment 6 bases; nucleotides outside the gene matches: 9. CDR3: CASSEREGLAAEQYF. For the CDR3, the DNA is TGTGCCAGCAGTGAGCGGGAGGGCCTGGCCGCCGAGCAGTACTTC.

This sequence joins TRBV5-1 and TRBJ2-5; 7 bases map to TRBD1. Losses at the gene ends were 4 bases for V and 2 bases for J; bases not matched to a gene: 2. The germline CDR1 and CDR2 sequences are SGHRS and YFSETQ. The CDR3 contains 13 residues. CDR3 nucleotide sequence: TGCGCCAGCAGCCCGGGACAGCAAGAGACCCAGTACTTC. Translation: CASSPGQQETQYF.

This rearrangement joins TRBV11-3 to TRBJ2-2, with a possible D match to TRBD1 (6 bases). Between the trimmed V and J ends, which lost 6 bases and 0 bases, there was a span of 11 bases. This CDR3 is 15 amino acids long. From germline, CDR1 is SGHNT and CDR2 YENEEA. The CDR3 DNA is TGTGCCAGCAGTCGGACAGCTTCGAACACCGGGGAGCTGTTTTTT. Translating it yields CASSRTASNTGELFF.

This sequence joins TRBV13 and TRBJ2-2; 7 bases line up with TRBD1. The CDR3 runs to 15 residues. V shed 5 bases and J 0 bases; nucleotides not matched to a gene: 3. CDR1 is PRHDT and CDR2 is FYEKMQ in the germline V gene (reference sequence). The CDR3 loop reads CASSAGTANTGELFF. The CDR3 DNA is TGTGCCAGCAGCGCCGGGACAGCGAACACCGGGGAGCTGTTTTTT.

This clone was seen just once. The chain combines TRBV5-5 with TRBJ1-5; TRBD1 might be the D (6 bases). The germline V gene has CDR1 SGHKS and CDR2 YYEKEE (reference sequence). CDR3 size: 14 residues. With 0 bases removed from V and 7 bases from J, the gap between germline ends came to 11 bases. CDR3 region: CASSLEGGRQPQHF. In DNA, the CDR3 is TGTGCCAGCAGCTTGGAGGGGGGACGACAGCCCCAGCATTTT.

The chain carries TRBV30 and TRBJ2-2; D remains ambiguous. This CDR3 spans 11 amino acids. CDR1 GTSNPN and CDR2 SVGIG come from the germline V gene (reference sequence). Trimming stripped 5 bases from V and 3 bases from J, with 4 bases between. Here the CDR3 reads CAWEYTGELFF. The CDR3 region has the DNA TGTGCCTGGGAATACACCGGGGAGCTGTTTTTT.

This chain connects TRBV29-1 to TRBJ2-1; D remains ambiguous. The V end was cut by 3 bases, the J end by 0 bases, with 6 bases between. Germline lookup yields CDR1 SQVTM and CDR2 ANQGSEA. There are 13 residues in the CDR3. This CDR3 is CSVEDSSYNEQFF. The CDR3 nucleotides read TGCAGCGTTGAGGATAGCTCCTACAATGAGCAGTTCTTC.

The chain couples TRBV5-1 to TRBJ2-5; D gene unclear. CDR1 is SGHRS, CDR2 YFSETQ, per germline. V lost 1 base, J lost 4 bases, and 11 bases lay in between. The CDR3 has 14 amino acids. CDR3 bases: TGCGCCAGCAGCTTGACTCGACTGTCAGAGACCCAGTACTTC. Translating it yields CASSLTRLSETQYF.

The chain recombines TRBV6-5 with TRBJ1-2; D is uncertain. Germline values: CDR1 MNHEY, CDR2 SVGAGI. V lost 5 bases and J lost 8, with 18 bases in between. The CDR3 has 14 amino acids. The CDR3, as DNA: TGTGCCAGCAGTCTTCGCTACGGCCCGGAGGGCTACACCTTC. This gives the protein CASSLRYGPEGYTF.

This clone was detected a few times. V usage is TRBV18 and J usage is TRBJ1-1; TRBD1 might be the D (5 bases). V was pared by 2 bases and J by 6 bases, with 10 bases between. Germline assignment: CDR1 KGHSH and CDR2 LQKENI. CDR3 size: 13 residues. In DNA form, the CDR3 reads TGTGCCAGCTCACCAGTGTCGGGGGCTGAAGCTTTCTTT. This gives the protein CASSPVSGAEAFF.

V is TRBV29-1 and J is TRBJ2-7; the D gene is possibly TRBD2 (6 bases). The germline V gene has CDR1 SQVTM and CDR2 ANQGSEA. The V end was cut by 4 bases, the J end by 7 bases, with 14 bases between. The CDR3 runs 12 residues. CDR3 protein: CSVVPAAGEQYF. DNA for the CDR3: TGCAGCGTTGTACCGGCAGCGGGTGAGCAGTACTTC.

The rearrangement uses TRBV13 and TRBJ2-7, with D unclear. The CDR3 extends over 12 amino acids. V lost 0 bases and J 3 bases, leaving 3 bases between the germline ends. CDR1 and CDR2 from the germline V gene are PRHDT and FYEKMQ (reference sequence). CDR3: CASSLGIYEQYF. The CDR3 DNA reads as TGTGCCAGCAGCTTAGGCATCTACGAGCAGTACTTC.

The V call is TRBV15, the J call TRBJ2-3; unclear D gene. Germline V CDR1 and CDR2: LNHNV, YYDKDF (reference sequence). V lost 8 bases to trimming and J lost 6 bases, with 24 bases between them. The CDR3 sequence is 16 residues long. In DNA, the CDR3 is TGTGCCACCCTTCCTTTCTCCGGCGAGATGATGGATACGCAGTATTTT. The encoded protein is CATLPFSGEMMDTQYF.

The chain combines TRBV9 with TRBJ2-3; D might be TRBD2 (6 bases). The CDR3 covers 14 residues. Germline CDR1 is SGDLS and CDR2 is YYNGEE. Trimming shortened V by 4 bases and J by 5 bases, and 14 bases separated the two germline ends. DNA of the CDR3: TGTGCCAGCAGCTCCGTCGGGGGAGGAGATACGCAGTATTTT. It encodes CASSSVGGGDTQYF. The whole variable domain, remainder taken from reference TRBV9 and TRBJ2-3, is DSGVTQTPKHLITATGQRVTLRCSPRSGDLSVYWYQQSLDQGLQFLIQYYNGEERAKGNILERFSAQQFPDLHSELNLSSLELGDSALYFCASSSVGGGDTQYFGPGTRLTVL.

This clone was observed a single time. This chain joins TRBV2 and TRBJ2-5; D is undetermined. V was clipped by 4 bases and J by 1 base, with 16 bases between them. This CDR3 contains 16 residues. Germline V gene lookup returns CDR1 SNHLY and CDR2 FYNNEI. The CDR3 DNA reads TGTGCCAGCAGTGTCCCCCCCTCTACAGTCCAAGAGACCCAGTACTTC. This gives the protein CASSVPPSTVQETQYF.

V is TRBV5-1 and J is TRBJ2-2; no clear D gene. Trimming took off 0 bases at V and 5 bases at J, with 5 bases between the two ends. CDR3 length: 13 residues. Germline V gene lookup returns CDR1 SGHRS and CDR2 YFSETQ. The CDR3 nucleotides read TGCGCCAGCAGCTTGGAGCTAACCGGGGAGCTGTTTTTT. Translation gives CASSLELTGELFF.